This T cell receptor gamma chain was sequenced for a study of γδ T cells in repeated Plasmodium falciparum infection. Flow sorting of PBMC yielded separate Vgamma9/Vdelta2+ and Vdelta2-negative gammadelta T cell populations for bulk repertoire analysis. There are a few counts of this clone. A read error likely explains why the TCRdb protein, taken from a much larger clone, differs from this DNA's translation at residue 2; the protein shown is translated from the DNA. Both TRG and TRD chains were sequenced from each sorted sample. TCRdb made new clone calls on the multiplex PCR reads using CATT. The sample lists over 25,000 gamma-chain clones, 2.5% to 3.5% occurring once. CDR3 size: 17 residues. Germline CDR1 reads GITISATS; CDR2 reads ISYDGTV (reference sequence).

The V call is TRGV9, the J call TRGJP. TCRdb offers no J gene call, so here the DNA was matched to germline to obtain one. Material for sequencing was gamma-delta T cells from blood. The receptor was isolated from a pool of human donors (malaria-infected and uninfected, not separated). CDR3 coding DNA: TGTACCTTGTGGGAGTCCCCCCAAGAGTTGGGCAAAAAAATCAAGGTATTT. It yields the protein CTLWESPQELGKKIKVF.